The following is a T cell receptor beta chain sequence with its context. Trimming took 5 bases from V and 6 from J, leaving 7 bases between them. The CDR3 consists of 12 residues. CDR1 and CDR2 (germline): SGHVS, FQNEAQ. Original processing notes: For nucleated cells, counts were estimated from reference gene primer amplification. The repertoire was sequenced with immunoSEQ multiplex PCR; TCRdb's copy has only in-frame clones and lacks some. The DNA was the basis for D and trimming; V, J and clone size are from that table. The sample lists 260,000 or so clones, over 70% seen once, with approximately 6% in the top ten. This specimen comes from a study of blood T cell repertoires in COVID-19. On the study more broadly: COVID-19 samples collected from the United States, Italy and Spain covered acute and convalescent phases. In each case, the material was cDNA or gDNA derived from T cells, B-cell-depleted T cells, or PBMCs.

Sequencing used peripheral blood. The genes are TRBV7-8 and TRBJ2-2; unclear D gene. The source of this sequence is a man at least 80 years old with acute or convalescent COVID-19. Here the CDR3 DNA reads TGTGCCAGCAGCGTTGAGTCCGGGGAGCTGTTTTTT. Amino acids: CASSVESGELFF.